What follows are 2 T cell receptor beta chains derived from one specimen sequenced in a study of beta chain features in type 1 diabetes. Since all of the isolated RNA was reverse transcribed, expressed TCRB transcripts were what got sequenced. The assay was immunoSEQ multiplex PCR, and TCRdb's table has in-frame clones only and misses some. Of 250,000 to 350,000 clones in the sample, around 15% were seen once. The sample taken for sequencing was central memory CD4+ T cells from blood. These receptors were collected from a man aged 25 to 45 in good health.

The genes are TRBV19 and TRBJ1-2; D is unresolved. This CDR3 has 12 amino acids. With 5 bases removed from V and 5 bases from J, the gap between germline ends came to 9 bases. CDR1 LNHDA and CDR2 SQIVND come from the germline V gene (reference sequence). CDR3 nucleotides: TGTGCCAGTAGTCCCCGGCATTATGGCTACACCTTC. It translates to CASSPRHYGYTF.

The chain joins TRBV27 to TRBJ2-7, with D perhaps matching TRBD1 (6 bases). Between the trimmed V and J ends, which lost 4 bases and 2 bases, there was a span of 9 bases. CDR3 length: 13 amino acids. Per the germline V gene, CDR1 is MNHEY and CDR2 is SMNVEV (reference sequence). The CDR3: CASSSRQAYEQYF. The CDR3 nucleotides are TGTGCCAGCAGTTCCCGACAGGCCTACGAGCAGTACTTC.